This T cell receptor (beta chain) emerged from a study of cytomegalovirus exposure and HLA in healthy donors. Study results and caveats: TCR beta sequences numbering 15,000 to 20,000 were associated with HLA alleles at 0.05 false discovery rate in a later analysis.

This PCR relied on a set of 60 Vbeta primers and 13 Jbeta primers. Sequencing was performed with immunoSEQ multiplex PCR; in TCRdb, only in-frame clones are kept and a portion is missing. Of about 90,000 clones listed, over 60% are singletons. Germline lookup yields CDR1 SGHAT and CDR2 FQNNGV. The CDR3 has 12 residues. V lost 5 bases to trimming and J lost 7 bases, with 8 bases between them. The donors were healthy bone marrow donors. As to this clone: Its antigen remains unknown.

The chain employs TRBV11-2 and TRBJ2-2; weak D call: TRBD2 (5 bases). The TCR sequence derives from a woman between 40 and 50 years old in good health and CMV-seropositive. Sample: PBMCs. In nucleotides, the CDR3 is TGTGCCAGCAGCCCGGAGGTCGGGGAGCTGTTTTTT. Its translation: CASSPEVGELFF.